Presented here are 3 T cell receptor beta chains from one specimen sequenced in a study of blood T cell repertoires in COVID-19. Method: immunoSEQ multiplex PCR; TCRdb's copy keeps in-frame clones and lacks some. This sample yields roughly 69,000 clones, of which 79% are seen a single time; around 10% belongs to the top ten. The sample comprised peripheral blood. The receptor set was obtained from a woman aged 45 to 65 with acute or convalescent COVID-19.

This clone was picked up one time. The V gene is TRBV7-9, the J gene TRBJ2-7; 7 bases match TRBD1. There are 16 residues in the CDR3. Per the germline V gene, CDR1 is SEHNR and CDR2 is FQNEAQ (reference sequence). Trimming took 5 bases from V and 0 from J; bases not matched to a gene: 10. CDR3: CASSGRTGFSSYEQYF. DNA for the CDR3: TGTGCCAGCAGCGGTCGGACAGGTTTTAGCTCCTACGAGCAGTACTTC.

This clone has a handful of counts. V usage is TRBV2 and J usage is TRBJ1-2; TRBD1 aligns across 10 bases. V trimming: 6 bases; J trimming: 7 bases; junction bases outside the gene matches: 11. CDR1 is SNHLY, CDR2 FYNNEI, per germline. This CDR3 has 15 residues. The CDR3 region has the DNA TGTGCCAGCAGCGGACAGGGGGAAACTTATGGTGGCTACACCTTC. Translation gives CASSGQGETYGGYTF.

CDR3 sequence (DNA): TGTGCCAGCAGTTCCTCCTGGACTAGCAGAACAGACACAGATACGCAGTATTTT. Encoded protein: CASSSSWTSRTDTDTQYF. The V and J genes are TRBV28 and TRBJ2-3, with 8 bases lining up with TRBD2. The V and J ends lost 4 bases and 2 bases, in that order; junction bases with no gene match: 14. Germline V CDR1 and CDR2: MDHEN, SYDVKM. The CDR3 consists of 18 residues.